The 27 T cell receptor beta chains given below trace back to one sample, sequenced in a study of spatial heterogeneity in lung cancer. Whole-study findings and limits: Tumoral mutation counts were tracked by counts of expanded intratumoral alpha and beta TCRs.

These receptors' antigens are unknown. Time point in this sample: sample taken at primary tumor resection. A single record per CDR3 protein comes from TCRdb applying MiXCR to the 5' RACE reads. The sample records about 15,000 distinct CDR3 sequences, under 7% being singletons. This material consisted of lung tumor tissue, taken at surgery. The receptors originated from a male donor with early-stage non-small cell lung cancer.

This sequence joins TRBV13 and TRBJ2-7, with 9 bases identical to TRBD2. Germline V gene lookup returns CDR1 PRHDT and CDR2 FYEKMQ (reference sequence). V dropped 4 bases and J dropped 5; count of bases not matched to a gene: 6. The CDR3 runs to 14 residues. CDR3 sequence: CASSSSGTSNEQYF. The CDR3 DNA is TGTGCCAGCAGCTCCTCCGGGACTAGCAACGAGCAGTACTTC.

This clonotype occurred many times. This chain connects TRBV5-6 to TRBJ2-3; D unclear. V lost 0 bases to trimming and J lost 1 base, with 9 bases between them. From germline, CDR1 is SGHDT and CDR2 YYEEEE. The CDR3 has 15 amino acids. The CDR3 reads CASSLGPTGTDTQYF. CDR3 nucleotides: TGTGCCAGCAGCTTGGGCCCAACGGGCACAGATACGCAGTATTTT.

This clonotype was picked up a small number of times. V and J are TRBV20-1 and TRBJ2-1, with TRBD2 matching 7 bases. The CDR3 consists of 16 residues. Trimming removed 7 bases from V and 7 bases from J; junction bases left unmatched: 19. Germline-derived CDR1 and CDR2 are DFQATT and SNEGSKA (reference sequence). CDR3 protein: CSVRAVAGRSVNEQFF. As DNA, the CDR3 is TGCAGTGTCCGGGCGGTAGCGGGCCGTTCGGTTAATGAGCAGTTCTTC.

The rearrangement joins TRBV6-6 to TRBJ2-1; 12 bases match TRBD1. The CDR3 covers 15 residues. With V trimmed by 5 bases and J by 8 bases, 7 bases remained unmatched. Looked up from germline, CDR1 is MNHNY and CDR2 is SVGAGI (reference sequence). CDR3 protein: CASSPGTGGGYEQFF. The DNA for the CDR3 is TGTGCCAGCAGTCCCGGGACAGGGGGCGGCTATGAGCAGTTCTTC.

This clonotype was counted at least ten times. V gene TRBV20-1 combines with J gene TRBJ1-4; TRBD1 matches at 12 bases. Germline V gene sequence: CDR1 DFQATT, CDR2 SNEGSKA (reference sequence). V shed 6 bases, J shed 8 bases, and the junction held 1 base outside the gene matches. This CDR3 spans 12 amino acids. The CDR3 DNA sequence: TGCAGTGCCGGGACAGGGGGCGAAAAACTGTTTTTT. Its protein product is CSAGTGGEKLFF.

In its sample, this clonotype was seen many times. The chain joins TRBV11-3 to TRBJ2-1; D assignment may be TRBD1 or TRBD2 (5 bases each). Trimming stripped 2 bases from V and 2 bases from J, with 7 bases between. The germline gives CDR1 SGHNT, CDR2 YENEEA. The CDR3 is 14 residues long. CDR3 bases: TGTGCCAGCAGCTTATCGGGGCCCTACAATGAGCAGTTCTTC. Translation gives CASSLSGPYNEQFF.

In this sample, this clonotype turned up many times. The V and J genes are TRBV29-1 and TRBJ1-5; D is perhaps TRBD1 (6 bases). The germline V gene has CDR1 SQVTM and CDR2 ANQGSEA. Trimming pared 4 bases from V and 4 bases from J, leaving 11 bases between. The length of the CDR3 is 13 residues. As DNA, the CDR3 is TGCAGCGTTGGGGGGGACACAAATCAGCCCCAGCATTTT. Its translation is CSVGGDTNQPQHF.

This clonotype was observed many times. The CDR3 is CASSPKPLTGRNPAGELFF. CDR3 nucleotides: TGTGCCAGCTCACCAAAGCCTTTAACGGGCCGTAACCCCGCGGGGGAGCTGTTTTTT. The rearrangement uses TRBV18 and TRBJ2-2; no clear D. The CDR3 spans 19 residues. Germline lookup yields CDR1 KGHSH and CDR2 LQKENI. V lost 2 bases and J lost 8, with 27 bases in between.

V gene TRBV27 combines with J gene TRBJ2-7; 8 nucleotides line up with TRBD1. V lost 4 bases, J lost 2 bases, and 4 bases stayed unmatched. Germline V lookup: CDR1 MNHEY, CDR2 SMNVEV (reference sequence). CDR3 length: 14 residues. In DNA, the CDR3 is TGTGCCAGCAGTTACGGGACAGGCCCCTACGAGCAGTACTTC. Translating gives CASSYGTGPYEQYF.

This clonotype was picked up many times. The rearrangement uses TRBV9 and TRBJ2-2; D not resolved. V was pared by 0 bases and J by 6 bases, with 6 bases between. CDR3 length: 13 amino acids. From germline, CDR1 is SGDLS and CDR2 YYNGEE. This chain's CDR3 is CASSVETSGELFF. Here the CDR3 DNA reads TGTGCCAGCAGCGTAGAGACTTCCGGGGAGCTGTTTTTT. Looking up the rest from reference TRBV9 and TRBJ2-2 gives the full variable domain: DSGVTQTPKHLITATGQRVTLRCSPRSGDLSVYWYQQSLDQGLQFLIQYYNGEERAKGNILERFSAQQFPDLHSELNLSSLELGDSALYFCASSVETSGELFFGEGSRLTVL.

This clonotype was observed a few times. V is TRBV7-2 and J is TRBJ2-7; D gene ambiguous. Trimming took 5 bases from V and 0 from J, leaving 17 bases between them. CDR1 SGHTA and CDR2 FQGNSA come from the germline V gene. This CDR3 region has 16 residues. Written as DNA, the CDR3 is TGTGCCAGCAGCCCCAAGTCGAGGTCTAACTCCTACGAGCAGTACTTC. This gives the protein CASSPKSRSNSYEQYF.

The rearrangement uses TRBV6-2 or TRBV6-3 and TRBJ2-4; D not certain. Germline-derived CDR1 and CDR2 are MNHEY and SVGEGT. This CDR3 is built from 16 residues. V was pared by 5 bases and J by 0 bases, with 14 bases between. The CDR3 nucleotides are TGTGCCAGCAGTAGAATCACGGACGGAGCCAAAAACATTCAGTACTTC. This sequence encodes CASSRITDGAKNIQYF.

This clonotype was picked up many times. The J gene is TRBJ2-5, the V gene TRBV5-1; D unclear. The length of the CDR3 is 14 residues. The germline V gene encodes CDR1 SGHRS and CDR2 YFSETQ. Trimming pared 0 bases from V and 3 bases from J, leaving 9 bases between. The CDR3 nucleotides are TGCGCCAGCAGCTTGGCCGGCGGTGAAGAGACCCAGTACTTC. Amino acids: CASSLAGGEETQYF.

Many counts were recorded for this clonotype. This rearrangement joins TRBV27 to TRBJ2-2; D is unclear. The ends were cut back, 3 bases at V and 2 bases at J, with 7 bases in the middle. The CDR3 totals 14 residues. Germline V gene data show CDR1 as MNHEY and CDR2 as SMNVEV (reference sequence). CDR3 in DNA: TGTGCCAGCAGTTTGACGTTAAACACCGGGGAGCTGTTTTTT. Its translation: CASSLTLNTGELFF.

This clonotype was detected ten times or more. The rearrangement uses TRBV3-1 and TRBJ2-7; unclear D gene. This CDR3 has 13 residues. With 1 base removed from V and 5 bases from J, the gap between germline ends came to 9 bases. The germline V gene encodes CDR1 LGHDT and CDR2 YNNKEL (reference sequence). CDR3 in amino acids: CASSQGTENEQYF. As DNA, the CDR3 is TGTGCCAGCAGCCAAGGGACCGAAAACGAGCAGTACTTC.

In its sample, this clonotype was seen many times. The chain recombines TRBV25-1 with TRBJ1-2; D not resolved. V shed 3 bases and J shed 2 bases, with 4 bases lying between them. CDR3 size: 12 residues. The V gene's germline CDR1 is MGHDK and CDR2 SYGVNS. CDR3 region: CASSDHNYGYTF. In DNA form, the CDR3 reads TGTGCCAGCAGTGATCACAACTATGGCTACACCTTC.

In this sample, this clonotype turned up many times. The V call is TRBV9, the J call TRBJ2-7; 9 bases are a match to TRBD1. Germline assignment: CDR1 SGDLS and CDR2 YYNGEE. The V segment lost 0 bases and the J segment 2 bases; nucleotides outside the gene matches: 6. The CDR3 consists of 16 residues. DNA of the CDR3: TGTGCCAGCAGCGTAGCTCCCGGGACAGGGACCTACGAGCAGTACTTC. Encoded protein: CASSVAPGTGTYEQYF.

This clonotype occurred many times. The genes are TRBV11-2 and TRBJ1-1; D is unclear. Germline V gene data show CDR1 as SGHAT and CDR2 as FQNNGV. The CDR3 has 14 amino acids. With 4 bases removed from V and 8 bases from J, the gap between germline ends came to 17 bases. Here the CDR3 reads CASSSIVRGSEAFF. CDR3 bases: TGTGCCAGCAGCTCCATAGTACGTGGCTCGGAAGCTTTCTTT. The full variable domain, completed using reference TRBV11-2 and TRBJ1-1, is EAGVAQSPRYKIIEKRQSVAFWCNPISGHATLYWYQQILGQGPKLLIQFQNNGVVDDSQLPKDRFSAERLKGVDSTLKIQPAKLEDSAVYLCASSSIVRGSEAFFGQGTRLTVV.

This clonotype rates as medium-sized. CDR3 sequence: CASSPGTSGGTDTQYF. The CDR3 DNA sequence: TGTGCCAGCAGCCCGGGGACTAGCGGGGGCACAGATACGCAGTATTTT. This chain connects TRBV7-7 to TRBJ2-3; TRBD2 agrees at 13 bases. Germline V gene data show CDR1 as SSHAT and CDR2 as FNYEAQ (reference sequence). The ends lost 5 bases at V and 1 base at J; junction bases unmatched: 3. The CDR3 length is 16 residues.

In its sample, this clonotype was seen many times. The CDR3 region has the DNA TGTGCCAGCAGTTATAAGGGGGCAACCCTCCACCACTCTGGGGCCAACGTCCTGACTTTC. Its translation is CASSYKGATLHHSGANVLTF. The gene calls are TRBV6-6 and TRBJ2-6; 7 positions agree with TRBD1. In germline, CDR1 is MNHNY, CDR2 SVGAGI (reference sequence). The CDR3 extends over 20 amino acids. The ends lost 3 bases at V and 0 bases at J; junction bases unmatched: 14.

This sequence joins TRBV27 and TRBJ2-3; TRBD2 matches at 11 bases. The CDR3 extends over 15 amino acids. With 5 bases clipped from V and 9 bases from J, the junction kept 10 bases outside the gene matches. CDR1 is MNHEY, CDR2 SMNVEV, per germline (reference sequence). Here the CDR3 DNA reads TGTGCCAGCAGTACCCTTAGCGGGGGGGCGGAAACGCAGTATTTT. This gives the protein CASSTLSGGAETQYF.

Written as DNA, the CDR3 is TGCAGTGCTAGAAAGGCTAGCGGGGGGGCAGGGGATACGCAGTATTTT. Its translation: CSARKASGGAGDTQYF. The chain carries TRBV20-1 and TRBJ2-3; 12 bases map to TRBD2. With V trimmed by 2 bases and J by 6 bases, 9 bases remained unmatched. Germline V gene data show CDR1 as DFQATT and CDR2 as SNEGSKA (reference sequence). This CDR3 spans 16 amino acids.

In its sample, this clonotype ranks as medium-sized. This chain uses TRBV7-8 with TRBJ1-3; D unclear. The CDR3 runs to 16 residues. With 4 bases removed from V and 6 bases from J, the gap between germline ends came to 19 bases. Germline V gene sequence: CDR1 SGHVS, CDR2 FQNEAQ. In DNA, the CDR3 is TGTGCCAGCAGCTCCTTCGGACTCGGGCCCGTAAACACCATATATTTT. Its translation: CASSSFGLGPVNTIYF.

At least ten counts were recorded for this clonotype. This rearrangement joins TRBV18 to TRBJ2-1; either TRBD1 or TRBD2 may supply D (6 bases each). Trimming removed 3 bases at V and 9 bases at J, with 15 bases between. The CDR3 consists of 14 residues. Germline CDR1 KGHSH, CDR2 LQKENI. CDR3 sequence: CASSPHGGRSEQFF. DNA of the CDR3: TGTGCCAGCTCACCTCACGGGGGCCGTAGTGAGCAGTTCTTC.

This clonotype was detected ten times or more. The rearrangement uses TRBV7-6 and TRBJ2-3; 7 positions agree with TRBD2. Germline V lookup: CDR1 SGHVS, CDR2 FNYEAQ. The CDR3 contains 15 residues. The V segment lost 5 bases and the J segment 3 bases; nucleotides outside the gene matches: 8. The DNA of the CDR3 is TGTGCCAGCAGCGTTTCTAGCGGACAAACAGATACGCAGTATTTT. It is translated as CASSVSSGQTDTQYF.

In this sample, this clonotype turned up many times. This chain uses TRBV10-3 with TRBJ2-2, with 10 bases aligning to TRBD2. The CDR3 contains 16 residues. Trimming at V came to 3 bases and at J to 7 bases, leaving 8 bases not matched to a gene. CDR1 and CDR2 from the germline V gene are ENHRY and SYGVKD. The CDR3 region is CAISDGTSGNFGELFF. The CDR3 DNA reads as TGTGCCATCAGTGACGGAACTAGCGGGAACTTCGGGGAGCTGTTTTTT.

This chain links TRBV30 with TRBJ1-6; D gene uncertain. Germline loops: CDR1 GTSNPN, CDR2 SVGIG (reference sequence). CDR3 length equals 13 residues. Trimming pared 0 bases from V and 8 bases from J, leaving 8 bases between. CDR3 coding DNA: TGTGCCTGGAGTGTCACCACGGATTCACCCCTCCACTTT. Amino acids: CAWSVTTDSPLHF. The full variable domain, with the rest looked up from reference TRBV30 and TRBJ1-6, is SQTIHQWPATLVQPVGSPLSLECTVEGTSNPNLYWYRQAAGRGLQLLFYSVGIGQISSEVPQNLSASRPQDRQFILSSKKLLLSDSGFYLCAWSVTTDSPLHFGNGTRLTVT.